This TCR beta chain is drawn from a study of blood T cell repertoires in COVID-19. Background on the study: Collection of acute and convalescent COVID-19 samples took place in the United States, Italy and Spain. Nucleic acid was either cDNA or gDNA, and it came from T cells, B-cell-depleted T cells, or PBMCs.

Germline CDR1 MDHEN, CDR2 SYDVKM. Trimming removed 3 bases from V and 4 bases from J, with 7 bases in between. This CDR3 has 13 amino acids. This clone has only one observation. Authors' methods: Amplification with reference gene primers provided the estimates of nucleated cell counts. Sequenced by immunoSEQ multiplex PCR; TCRdb stores in-frame clones only, minus some. D and trimming come from the DNA, and the V and J calls and clone size come from that table. The sample contains approximately 240,000 clones, approximately 82% of which appear only once. Sample: peripheral blood. This TCR was recovered from a woman aged 80 or older with active or convalescent COVID-19. The J gene is TRBJ1-5, the V gene TRBV28, with D hard to call. The CDR3 sequence: CASSLTGNQPQHF. The CDR3 region has the DNA TGTGCCAGCAGTTTGACGGGAAATCAGCCCCAGCATTTT.